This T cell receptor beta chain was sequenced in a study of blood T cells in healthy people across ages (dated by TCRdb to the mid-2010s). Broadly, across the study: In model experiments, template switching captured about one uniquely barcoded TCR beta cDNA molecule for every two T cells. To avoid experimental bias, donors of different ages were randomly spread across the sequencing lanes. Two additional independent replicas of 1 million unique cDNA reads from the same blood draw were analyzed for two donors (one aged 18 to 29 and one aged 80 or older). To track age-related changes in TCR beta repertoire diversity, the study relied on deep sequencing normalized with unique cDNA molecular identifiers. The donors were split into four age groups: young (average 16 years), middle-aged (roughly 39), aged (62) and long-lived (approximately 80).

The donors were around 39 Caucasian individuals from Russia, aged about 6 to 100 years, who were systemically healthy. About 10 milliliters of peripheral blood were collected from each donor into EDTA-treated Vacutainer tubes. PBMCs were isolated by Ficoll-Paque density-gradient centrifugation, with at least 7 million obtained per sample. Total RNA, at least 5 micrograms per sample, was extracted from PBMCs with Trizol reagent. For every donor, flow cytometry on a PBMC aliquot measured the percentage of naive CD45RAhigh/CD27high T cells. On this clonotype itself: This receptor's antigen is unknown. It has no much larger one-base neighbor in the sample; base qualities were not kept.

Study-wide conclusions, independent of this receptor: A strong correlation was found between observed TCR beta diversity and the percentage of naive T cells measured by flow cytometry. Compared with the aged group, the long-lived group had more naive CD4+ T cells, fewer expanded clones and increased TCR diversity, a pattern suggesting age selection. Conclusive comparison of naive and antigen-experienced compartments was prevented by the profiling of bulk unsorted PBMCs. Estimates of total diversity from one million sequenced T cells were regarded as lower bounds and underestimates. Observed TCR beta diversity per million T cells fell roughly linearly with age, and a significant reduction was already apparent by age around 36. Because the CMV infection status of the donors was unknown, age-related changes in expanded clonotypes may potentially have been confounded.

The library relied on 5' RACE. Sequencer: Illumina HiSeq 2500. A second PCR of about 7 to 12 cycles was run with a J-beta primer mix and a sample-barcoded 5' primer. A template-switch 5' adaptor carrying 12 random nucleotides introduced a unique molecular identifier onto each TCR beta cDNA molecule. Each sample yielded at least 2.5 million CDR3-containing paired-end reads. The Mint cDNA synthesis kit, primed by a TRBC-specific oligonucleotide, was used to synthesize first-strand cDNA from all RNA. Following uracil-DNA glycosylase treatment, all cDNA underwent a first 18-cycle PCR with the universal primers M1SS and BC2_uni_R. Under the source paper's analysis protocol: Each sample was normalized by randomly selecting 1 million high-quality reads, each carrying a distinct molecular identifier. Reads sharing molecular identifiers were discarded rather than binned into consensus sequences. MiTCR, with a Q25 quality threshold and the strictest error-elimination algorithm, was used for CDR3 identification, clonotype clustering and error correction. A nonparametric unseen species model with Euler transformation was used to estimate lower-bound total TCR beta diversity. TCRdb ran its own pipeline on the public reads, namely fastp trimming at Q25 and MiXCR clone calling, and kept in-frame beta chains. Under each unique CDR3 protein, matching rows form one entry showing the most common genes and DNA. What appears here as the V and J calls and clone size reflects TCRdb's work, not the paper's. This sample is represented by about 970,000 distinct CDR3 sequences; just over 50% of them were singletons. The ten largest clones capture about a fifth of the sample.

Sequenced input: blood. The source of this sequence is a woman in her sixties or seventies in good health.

The encoded CDR3 is CASRQNPSSVTQYF. The DNA sequence follows: TGCGCCAGCAGACAGAACCCCTCGTCCGTTACGCAGTATTTT. The V and J segments used are TRBV5-1 and TRBJ2-3; too little of a D gene remains to name it. Reading from cysteine to phenylalanine, the CDR3 counts 14 amino acids. CDR3 DNA only is kept here, 42 bases in frame from base 1. From the germline V gene, CDR1 is SGHRS and CDR2 is YFSETQ. Trimming costs V 5 bases and J 8 bases, and their ends lie 18 bases apart.